The 2 T cell receptor beta chains listed next were all sequenced from one sample in a study of cytomegalovirus exposure and HLA in healthy donors. Primers for the PCR totalled 60 Vbeta and 13 Jbeta. Generated by immunoSEQ multiplex PCR, the TCRdb table keeps only in-frame clones and is missing some. The sample lists around 120,000 clones, 65% to 90% occurring once. The sequencing sample was made of PBMCs. The receptor set was obtained from a woman in her twenties or thirties in good health and CMV-seronegative.

This chain links TRBV6-6 with TRBJ1-4, with D possibly being TRBD1 (5 bases). This CDR3 spans 12 amino acids. The V end lost 6 bases, the J end lost 3 bases, and 5 bases lay between the germline ends. In germline, CDR1 is MNHNY, CDR2 SVGAGI (reference sequence). The CDR3 nucleotides are TGTGCCAGCAGAGGGGCTAATGAAAAACTGTTTTTT. Translated, it gives CASRGANEKLFF.

This chain uses TRBV2 with TRBJ2-5, with 8 bases aligning to TRBD1. The J call may be incorrect, as the DNA end agrees better with TRBJ2-7. The CDR3 runs to 15 residues. Germline CDR1 is SNHLY and CDR2 is FYNNEI. Written as DNA, the CDR3 is TGTGCCAGCAGTGAACGACCAGGGGGCAACTACGAGCAGTACTTC. Amino acids: CASSERPGGNYEQYF.